The 5 T cell receptor beta chains in this list originate from one sample, sequenced in a study of cytomegalovirus exposure and HLA in healthy donors. Primers included in the PCR were 60 Vbeta and 13 Jbeta primers. Sequencing was performed with immunoSEQ multiplex PCR; in TCRdb, only in-frame clones are kept and a portion is missing. The sample has roughly 170,000 clones; approximately 80% are singletons. Sequenced material: PBMCs. These receptors all come from a woman aged 25 to 39 in good health and CMV-seronegative.

The V and J genes are TRBV28 and TRBJ2-1; 7 nucleotides agree with TRBD1. This CDR3 is 14 amino acids long. Per the germline V gene, CDR1 is MDHEN and CDR2 is SYDVKM. Unmatched junction bases numbered 3, after V lost 3 bases and J lost 4 bases. The CDR3 coding sequence is TGTGCCAGCAGTTTGACAGGGCAGTACAATGAGCAGTTCTTC. Encoded protein: CASSLTGQYNEQFF. Full variable domain (remainder filled in from reference TRBV28 and TRBJ2-1): DVKVTQSSRYLVKRTGEKVFLECVQDMDHENMFWYRQDPGLGLRLIYFSYDVKMKEKGDIPEGYSVSREKKERFSLILESASTNQTSMYLCASSLTGQYNEQFFGPGTRLTVL.

The V and J genes are TRBV5-1 and TRBJ1-2; unclear D gene. The CDR3 has 13 amino acids. Deletions cut 0 bases from V and 5 bases from J, with 8 bases between. Germline V CDR1 and CDR2: SGHRS, YFSETQ. CDR3 sequence reads: CASSLVANYGYTF. The CDR3 DNA reads TGCGCCAGCAGCTTGGTGGCAAATTATGGCTACACCTTC.

The gene calls are TRBV5-5 and TRBJ2-3; D is undetermined. V was clipped by 2 bases and J by 1 base, with 5 bases between them. CDR1 SGHKS and CDR2 YYEKEE come from the germline V gene (reference sequence). This CDR3 comprises 13 residues. The CDR3 nucleotides read TGTGCCAGCAGCTTCCCGGGCACAGATACGCAGTATTTT. Translated: CASSFPGTDTQYF.

The genes are TRBV29-1 and TRBJ1-1; tentative D call: TRBD1 (6 bases). Germline values: CDR1 SQVTM, CDR2 ANQGSEA. This CDR3 region has 11 residues. V was pared by 5 bases and J by 5 bases, with 9 bases between. Written as DNA, the CDR3 is TGCAGCGTTCAACAGGGTACTGAAGCTTTCTTT. It yields the protein CSVQQGTEAFF.

The CDR3 loop reads CASSSGQATGELFF. The CDR3 nucleotides read TGTGCCAGCAGCTCGGGACAGGCCACCGGGGAGCTGTTTTTT. V usage is TRBV7-2 and J usage is TRBJ2-2; TRBD1 agrees at 8 bases. The CDR3 is 14 amino acids. Germline trimming cut 4 bases from V and 4 bases from J; bases unmatched to any gene: 2. Germline V gene sequence: CDR1 SGHTA, CDR2 FQGNSA.